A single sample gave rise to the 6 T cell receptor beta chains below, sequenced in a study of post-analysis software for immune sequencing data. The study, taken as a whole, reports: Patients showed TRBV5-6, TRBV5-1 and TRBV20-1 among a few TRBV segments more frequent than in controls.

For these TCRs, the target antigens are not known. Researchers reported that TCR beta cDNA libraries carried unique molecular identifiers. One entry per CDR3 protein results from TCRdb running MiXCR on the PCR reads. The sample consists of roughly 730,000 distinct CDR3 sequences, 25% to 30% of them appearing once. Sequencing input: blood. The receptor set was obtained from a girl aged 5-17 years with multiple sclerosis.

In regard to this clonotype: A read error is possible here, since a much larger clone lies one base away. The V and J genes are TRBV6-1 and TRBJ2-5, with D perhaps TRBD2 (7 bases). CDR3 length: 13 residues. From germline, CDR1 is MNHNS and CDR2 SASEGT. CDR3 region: CAGSEGRGGAQYF. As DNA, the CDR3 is TGTGCCGGCAGTGAAGGGAGAGGGGGGGCCCAGTACTTC.

The CDR3 coding sequence is TGCAGCGTTCGGACTAGCGGGGGGCTCTACAATGAGCAGTTCTTC. Protein sequence: CSVRTSGGLYNEQFF. The V and J genes are TRBV29-1 and TRBJ2-1; 14 bases align to TRBD2. The CDR3 is 15 residues long. Germline loops: CDR1 SQVTM, CDR2 ANQGSEA. Germline trimming cut 5 bases from V and 3 bases from J; bases unmatched to any gene: 3.

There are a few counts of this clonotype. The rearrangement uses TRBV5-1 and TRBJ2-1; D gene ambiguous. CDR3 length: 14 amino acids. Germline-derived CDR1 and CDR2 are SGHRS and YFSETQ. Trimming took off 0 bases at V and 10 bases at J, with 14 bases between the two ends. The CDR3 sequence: CASSLGSAAKEQFF. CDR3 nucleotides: TGCGCCAGCAGCTTGGGGTCGGCAGCTAAGGAGCAGTTCTTC.

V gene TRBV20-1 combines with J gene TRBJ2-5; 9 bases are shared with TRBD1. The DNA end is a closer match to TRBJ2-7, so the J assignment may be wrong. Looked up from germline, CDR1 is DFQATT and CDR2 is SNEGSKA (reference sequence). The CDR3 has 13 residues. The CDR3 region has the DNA TGCAGTGCTTCGGGGACAGGGCCATACGAGCAGTACTTC. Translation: CSASGTGPYEQYF.

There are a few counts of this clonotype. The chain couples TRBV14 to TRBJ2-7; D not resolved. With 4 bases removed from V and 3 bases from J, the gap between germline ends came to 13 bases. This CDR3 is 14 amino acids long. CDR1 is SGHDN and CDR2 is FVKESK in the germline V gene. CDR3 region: CASSLLPLSYEQYF. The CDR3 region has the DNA TGTGCCAGCAGCCTCCTCCCCCTTAGCTACGAGCAGTACTTC.

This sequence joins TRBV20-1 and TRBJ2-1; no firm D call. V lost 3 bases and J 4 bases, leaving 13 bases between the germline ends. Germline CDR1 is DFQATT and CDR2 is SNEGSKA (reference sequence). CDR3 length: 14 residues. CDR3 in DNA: TGCAGTGCTAGTTCTACCCTTTTTTACAATGAGCAGTTCTTC. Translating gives CSASSTLFYNEQFF.